This T cell receptor (beta chain) comes out of a study of early T cells in non-severe SARS-CoV-2 infection. Study context: With bulk RNA from unsorted whole blood as input, sequencing yielded unpaired chains. General study points: VDJdb matching, biased toward anti-spike CD8 responses, missed private and CD4 specificities.

The V gene's germline CDR1 is LGHNA and CDR2 YNFKEQ. The V and J ends lost 4 bases and 0 bases, in that order; junction bases with no gene match: 3. The CDR3 totals 15 residues. The TCR library protocol attached unique molecular identifiers to the individual cDNA molecules. TCRdb called the 5' RACE reads again in MiXCR, with one record for every CDR3 protein. The data show about 64,000 distinct CDR3 sequences, with under 15% seen just once and 4% to 5% held by the top ten. This clonotype was seen many times. Its antigen is as yet unknown. V and J are TRBV4-2 and TRBJ1-1; TRBD1 matches at 9 bases. This clonotype originated in an adult who was a healthcare worker with PCR-confirmed SARS-CoV-2 infection or an uninfected control (not recorded which). Material for sequencing was whole blood. In nucleotides, the CDR3 is TGTGCCAGCAGCCCCGGACAGGGGATGAACACTGAAGCTTTCTTT. As protein: CASSPGQGMNTEAFF.